The 25 T cell receptor beta chains below all came from one sample that was sequenced in a study of identical twins. One entry per CDR3 protein, called by TCRdb with MiXCR from the 5' RACE reads. The sample has 400,000 to 550,000 distinct CDR3 sequences; 22% are singletons. The same sample was also studied in work on T cells expressing NK-cell markers.

The sequencing input was CD4+ T cells sorted from blood. The receptors derive from a woman in her late teens or twenties in good health.

As DNA, the CDR3 is TGTGCCAGCAGTGTTCCGGGACAGGGGACAGATACGCAGTATTTT. It encodes CASSVPGQGTDTQYF. This sequence joins TRBV28 and TRBJ2-3, with TRBD1 identical over 10 bases. The CDR3 is made up of 15 amino acids. J lost 3 bases, V lost 5 bases, and 5 bases had no gene match. Per the germline V gene, CDR1 is MDHEN and CDR2 is SYDVKM.

This clonotype occurred a few times. The V call is TRBV5-1, the J call TRBJ2-5, with 8 bases fitting TRBD2. Germline lookup yields CDR1 SGHRS and CDR2 YFSETQ. This CDR3 spans 15 amino acids. J lost 5 bases, V lost 0 bases, and 6 bases had no gene match. CDR3 coding DNA: TGCGCCAGCAGCTTGGGCGGGACTAGGGGCGAGACCCAGTACTTC. Its translation is CASSLGGTRGETQYF. The full variable domain, in which reference TRBV5-1 and TRBJ2-5 provide the parts outside the CDR3, is KAGVTQTPRYLIKTRGQQVTLSCSPISGHRSVSWYQQTPGQGLQFLFEYFSETQRNKGNFPGRFSGRQFSNSRSEMNVSTLELGDSALYLCASSLGGTRGETQYFGPGTRLLVL.

CDR3 DNA: TGCGCCAGCAGCCGGGACCCCTACGCGGCCGAGACCCAGTACTTC. It encodes CASSRDPYAAETQYF. V is TRBV4-3 and J is TRBJ2-5; D is tentatively TRBD1 or TRBD2 (5 bases each). Germline V gives CDR1 LGHNA, CDR2 YSLEER. The V and J ends lost 4 bases and 5 bases respectively, with 17 bases between them. The CDR3 has 15 amino acids.

The V and J genes are TRBV7-2 and TRBJ2-3, with TRBD2 as a possible D gene (6 bases). The length of the CDR3 is 15 residues. Per germline, CDR1 SGHTA and CDR2 FQGNSA. With 2 bases removed from V and 0 bases from J, the gap between germline ends came to 9 bases. CDR3 DNA: TGTGCCAGCAGCTTATTGGGGGGAAGCACAGATACGCAGTATTTT. Translated, it gives CASSLLGGSTDTQYF.

The chain combines TRBV3-1 with TRBJ2-7; no firm D call. V was pared by 0 bases and J by 6 bases, with 12 bases between. There are 14 residues in the CDR3. Per the germline V gene, CDR1 is LGHDT and CDR2 is YNNKEL (reference sequence). The CDR3 DNA sequence: TGTGCCAGCAGCCAAGATCGAAGGTTCTCCGAGCAGTACTTC. Translating it yields CASSQDRRFSEQYF.

J is TRBJ2-3 and V is TRBV5-1, with 8 bases that match TRBD2. There are 17 residues in the CDR3. Germline loops: CDR1 SGHRS, CDR2 YFSETQ. The V gene end was trimmed by 4 bases and the J gene end by 2 bases; junction bases not matched to a gene: 12. The CDR3 DNA is TGCGCCAGCAGCGTAGGCCCGGGACTAGGAGACACAGATACGCAGTATTTT. Protein sequence: CASSVGPGLGDTDTQYF.

In this sample, this clonotype turned up a few times. The chain joins TRBV5-1 to TRBJ2-7; 14 nucleotides match TRBD2. This CDR3 comprises 17 residues. The J segment lost 0 bases and the V segment lost 4 bases, leaving 6 bases of the junction unmatched. Germline V gene data show CDR1 as SGHRS and CDR2 as YFSETQ. The CDR3 loop is CASSVGLAGEFSYEQYF. The DNA of the CDR3 is TGCGCCAGCAGCGTGGGACTAGCGGGGGAATTCTCCTACGAGCAGTACTTC.

This clonotype showed up just a few times. The chain combines TRBV19 with TRBJ2-7; the match to TRBD1 covers 7 bases. This CDR3 is built from 15 residues. Germline CDR1 reads LNHDA; CDR2 reads SQIVND (reference sequence). V dropped 3 bases and J dropped 5; count of bases not matched to a gene: 10. The CDR3 sequence is CASSIGTASTHEQYF. The CDR3 DNA is TGTGCCAGTAGTATCGGGACAGCGTCGACCCACGAGCAGTACTTC. The whole variable domain, filled in from reference TRBV19 and TRBJ2-7, reads DGGITQSPKYLFRKEGQNVTLSCEQNLNHDAMYWYRQDPGQGLRLIYYSQIVNDFQKGDIAEGYSVSREKKESFPLTVTSAQKNPTAFYLCASSIGTASTHEQYFGPGTRLTVT.

This clonotype has only a few counts. The V and J genes are TRBV29-1 and TRBJ2-7; 10 nucleotides line up with TRBD1. Germline trimming cut 7 bases from V and 1 base from J; bases unmatched to any gene: 7. The V gene's germline CDR1 is SQVTM and CDR2 ANQGSEA. This CDR3 spans 14 amino acids. The CDR3, as DNA: TGCAGCGCGGCCCGGGACAGGGGTTCCTACGAGCAGTACTTC. Its translation: CSAARDRGSYEQYF.

This clonotype was picked up a small number of times. The rearrangement joins TRBV5-1 to TRBJ2-1, with 11 bases identical to TRBD2. The CDR3 has 16 amino acids. Germline CDR1 reads SGHRS; CDR2 reads YFSETQ. V was pared by 4 bases and J by 4 bases, with 7 bases of the junction left unmatched. The CDR3 coding sequence is TGCGCCAGCAGCCAGACTCTAGCGGGAGGTTACAATGAGCAGTTCTTC. Its translation is CASSQTLAGGYNEQFF.

V gene TRBV10-2 combines with J gene TRBJ1-2; 8 nucleotides align to TRBD1. CDR1 and CDR2 (germline): WSHSY, SAAADI. This CDR3 has 15 residues. Trimming took 10 bases from V and 0 from J; bases not matched to a gene: 10. CDR3 sequence: CATYDRGQANYGYTF. Written as DNA, the CDR3 is TGCGCCACTTACGACAGGGGTCAAGCTAACTATGGCTACACCTTC.

The chain is built from TRBV15 and TRBJ1-1, with a tentative D call TRBD1 (6 bases). The CDR3 contains 12 residues. The V gene's germline CDR1 is LNHNV and CDR2 YYDKDF (reference sequence). V was pared by 5 bases and J by 6 bases, with 10 bases between. The CDR3: CATSAQGAEAFF. The CDR3, as DNA: TGTGCCACCAGCGCACAGGGTGCTGAAGCTTTCTTT.

This clonotype was detected only a few times. The chain is built from TRBV9 and TRBJ2-3; 13 bases are shared with TRBD2. Losses at the gene ends were 0 bases for V and 3 bases for J; bases not matched to a gene: 7. Germline V CDR1 and CDR2: SGDLS, YYNGEE. The CDR3 loop spans 18 amino acids. CDR3 DNA: TGTGCCAGCAGCGTAGAGACGGGACTAGCGGGGAGAACAGATACGCAGTATTTT. Protein sequence: CASSVETGLAGRTDTQYF.

This clonotype showed up just a few times. The chain joins TRBV27 to TRBJ2-7, with 8 bases aligning to TRBD2. Germline CDR1 reads MNHEY; CDR2 reads SMNVEV (reference sequence). The CDR3 is made up of 16 amino acids. V was clipped by 5 bases and J by 0 bases; unmatched bases: 9. The CDR3 region has the DNA TGTGCCAGCAGTCCCACAATAGCGGGGATCTCCTACGAGCAGTACTTC. Protein sequence: CASSPTIAGISYEQYF.

This chain links TRBV29-1 with TRBJ2-2, with 7 bases lining up with TRBD1. Trimming cost V 7 bases and J 7 bases; bases outside gene matches: 9. CDR3 length: 13 residues. Germline V gives CDR1 SQVTM, CDR2 ANQGSEA. The CDR3 DNA is TGCAGCGCCGGGACAGTACTACACGGGGAGCTGTTTTTT. Encoded protein: CSAGTVLHGELFF.

This clonotype was picked up a small number of times. The chain is built from TRBV7-2 and TRBJ2-3; 9 positions match TRBD2. The CDR3 runs 16 residues. Germline CDR1 reads SGHTA; CDR2 reads FQGNSA. V gave up 0 bases and J gave up 6 bases; unmatched junction bases: 7. For the CDR3, the DNA is TGTGCCAGCAGCTTAGCGGAACTAGCGGGTAGGGATACGCAGTATTTT. Protein: CASSLAELAGRDTQYF.

This clonotype was seen more than once but under ten times. The V call is TRBV4-2, the J call TRBJ2-3; TRBD2 matches 7 bases. V shed 1 base and J 2 bases; nucleotides not matched to a gene: 6. CDR3 size: 16 residues. The germline gives CDR1 LGHNA, CDR2 YNFKEQ. For the CDR3, the DNA is TGTGCCAGCAGCCAAGGCCCGGGACTATCCACAGATACGCAGTATTTT. It yields the protein CASSQGPGLSTDTQYF.

This chain connects TRBV20-1 to TRBJ2-3; D is unclear. The V gene's germline CDR1 is DFQATT and CDR2 SNEGSKA (reference sequence). Trimming shortened V by 3 bases and J by 10 bases, and 14 bases separated the two germline ends. The CDR3 has 12 residues. Written as DNA, the CDR3 is TGCAGTGCTAGGAAAACAGATACGTCGCAGTATTTT. This gives the protein CSARKTDTSQYF.

The CDR3: CASSLKGTSGYTF. The CDR3 DNA reads as TGTGCCAGCAGCTTAAAGGGTACTTCTGGCTACACCTTC. This chain uses TRBV7-2 with TRBJ1-2; D unclear. V lost 2 bases and J lost 7, with 11 bases in between. CDR1 and CDR2 (germline): SGHTA, FQGNSA. This CDR3 has 13 residues.

The chain carries TRBV10-1 and TRBJ1-6; the D gene is possibly TRBD1 (6 bases). The CDR3 totals 14 residues. Trimming removed 0 bases from V and 9 bases from J, with 9 bases in between. CDR1 WNHNN and CDR2 SYGVQD come from the germline V gene (reference sequence). As DNA, the CDR3 is TGCGCCAGCAGTGAGTCCGCAGGGGCTTCACCCCTCCACTTT. This encodes CASSESAGASPLHF.

This sequence joins TRBV6-4 and TRBJ2-3, with 7 bases lining up with TRBD2. The CDR3 has 15 residues. From germline, CDR1 is MRHNA and CDR2 SNTAGT. Trimming at V came to 2 bases and at J to 3 bases, leaving 5 bases not matched to a gene. CDR3 DNA: TGTGCCAGCAGTGACCGGGCGGGGGATACAGATACGCAGTATTTT. Protein sequence: CASSDRAGDTDTQYF.

This clonotype was recorded many times. The chain uses TRBV12-3 or TRBV12-4 and TRBJ1-6; 7 bases are a match to TRBD1. This CDR3 is built from 15 residues. J was trimmed by 7 bases and V by 3 bases; bases with no gene match: 6. CDR3 sequence (DNA): TGTGCCAGCAGTTTGGCCGGGACAGACAATTCACCCCTCCACTTT. Its protein is CASSLAGTDNSPLHF.

This clonotype was observed a handful of times. The J gene is TRBJ2-2, the V gene TRBV5-6, with D perhaps TRBD2 (7 bases). CDR1 is SGHDT and CDR2 is YYEEEE in the germline V gene. The CDR3 is 16 amino acids. V shed 0 bases and J shed 3 bases, with 12 bases lying between them. The CDR3 reads CASSLVSGGDTGELFF. CDR3 sequence (DNA): TGTGCCAGCAGCTTGGTGTCGGGGGGCGACACCGGGGAGCTGTTTTTT.

The chain couples TRBV6-5 to TRBJ2-3, with D tentatively TRBD2 (5 bases). The CDR3 contains 13 residues. Looked up from germline, CDR1 is MNHEY and CDR2 is SVGAGI. V was cut by 4 bases and J by 4 bases, with 9 bases left in between. The CDR3, as DNA: TGTGCCAGCAGTTCCGGGATATCAGATACGCAGTATTTT. This translates into CASSSGISDTQYF.

The sample holds a few counts of this clonotype. The chain couples TRBV5-1 to TRBJ2-6, with 7 bases identical to TRBD2. Germline V lookup: CDR1 SGHRS, CDR2 YFSETQ. CDR3 length equals 14 residues. With 7 bases clipped from V and 2 bases from J, the junction kept 3 bases outside the gene matches. The CDR3 DNA sequence: TGCGCCAGCCGGGGAGGGGCTGGGGCCAACGTCCTGACTTTC. This codes for CASRGGAGANVLTF.